The 26 T cell receptor beta chains in this list originate from one sample, sequenced in a study of early T cells in non-severe SARS-CoV-2 infection. TCRdb used MiXCR to reprocess the 5' RACE reads, holding one entry per CDR3 protein. Here the sample spans about 68,000 distinct CDR3 sequences, more than 9% being singletons. The sample was whole blood. The receptors come from an adult who was a healthcare worker with PCR-confirmed SARS-CoV-2 infection or an uninfected control (not recorded which).

The gene calls are TRBV7-3 and TRBJ2-3; D possibly corresponds to TRBD2 (5 bases). The germline CDR1 and CDR2 sequences are SGHTA and FQGTGA. Deletions cut 1 base from V and 3 bases from J, with 17 bases between. This CDR3 spans 17 amino acids. As DNA, the CDR3 is TGTGCCAGCAGCTTAAAGGGCCCTCCGGGAACGACAGATACGCAGTATTTT. This translates into CASSLKGPPGTTDTQYF. The full variable domain, rest sourced from reference TRBV7-3 and TRBJ2-3, is GAGVSQTPSNKVTEKGKYVELRCDPISGHTALYWYRQSLGQGPEFLIYFQGTGAADDSGLPNDRFFAVRPEGSVSTLKIQRTERGDSAVYLCASSLKGPPGTTDTQYFGPGTRLTVL.

This clonotype has more than one count but fewer than ten. The chain links TRBV5-1 to TRBJ1-1; possibly TRBD1 for D (6 bases). V was shortened by 4 bases and J by 3 bases, with 13 bases between the two germline ends. Looked up from germline, CDR1 is SGHRS and CDR2 is YFSETQ. This CDR3 spans 14 amino acids. The CDR3 DNA follows: TGCGCCAGCAGCCGGGGGGGCTCGGACACTGAAGCTTTCTTT. This encodes CASSRGGSDTEAFF.

This chain joins TRBV29-1 and TRBJ2-7; D is perhaps TRBD1 (6 bases). This CDR3 is built from 12 residues. Trimming took off 5 bases at V and 4 bases at J, with 12 bases between the two ends. CDR1 is SQVTM, CDR2 ANQGSEA, per germline. CDR3 sequence: CSVSTGRYEQYF. For the CDR3, the DNA is TGCAGCGTTTCGACAGGTCGTTACGAGCAGTACTTC.

The V and J genes are TRBV2 and TRBJ2-2; D gene ambiguous. Trimming stripped 5 bases from V and 5 bases from J, with 9 bases between. The length of the CDR3 is 13 residues. Looked up from germline, CDR1 is SNHLY and CDR2 is FYNNEI. Here the CDR3 DNA reads TGTGCCAGCAGTCGTATTCTGACCGGGGAGCTGTTTTTT. Its protein product is CASSRILTGELFF. Full variable domain (remainder filled in from reference TRBV2 and TRBJ2-2): EPEVTQTPSHQVTQMGQEVILRCVPISNHLYFYWYRQILGQKVEFLVSFYNNEISEKSEIFDDQFSVERPDGSNFTLKIRSTKLEDSAMYFCASSRILTGELFFGEGSRLTVL.

The chain has TRBV20-1 and TRBJ2-3, with TRBD2 identical over 10 bases. V shed 8 bases, J shed 5 bases, and the junction held 7 bases outside the gene matches. Germline-derived CDR1 and CDR2 are DFQATT and SNEGSKA (reference sequence). This CDR3 is built from 13 residues. Written as DNA, the CDR3 is TGCAGTCCCCTAGCGGGGGTGGGAGATACGCAGTATTTT. Translated: CSPLAGVGDTQYF.

This chain uses TRBV6-2 or TRBV6-3 with TRBJ1-6; a possible D gene is TRBD1 (6 bases). With 6 bases removed from V and 10 bases from J, the gap between germline ends came to 10 bases. This CDR3 region has 12 residues. The germline gives CDR1 MNHEY, CDR2 SVGEGT. This chain's CDR3 is CASRDSTSPLHF. CDR3 sequence (DNA): TGTGCCAGCAGGGACAGTACCTCACCCCTCCACTTT.

The chain is built from TRBV5-1 and TRBJ2-5; TRBD2 matches 10 bases. With V trimmed by 1 base and J by 2 bases, 5 bases remained unmatched. Germline V gives CDR1 SGHRS, CDR2 YFSETQ. CDR3 size: 16 residues. The CDR3 is CASSLQASGGQETQYF. The DNA of the CDR3 is TGCGCCAGCAGCTTGCAGGCTAGCGGGGGACAAGAGACCCAGTACTTC.

CDR3 DNA sequence: TGTGCCAGCAGTTTGGGCAACATGAACACTGAAGCTTTCTTT. It encodes CASSLGNMNTEAFF. The chain employs TRBV12-3 or TRBV12-4 and TRBJ1-1; D not resolved. The V end was cut by 3 bases, the J end by 0 bases, with 8 bases between. The CDR3 totals 14 residues.

The gene calls are TRBV19 and TRBJ1-6; no definite D call. Germline V gives CDR1 LNHDA, CDR2 SQIVND (reference sequence). The CDR3 loop spans 15 amino acids. Trimming left V 8 bases short and J 0 bases short, with 11 bases between. DNA for the CDR3: TGTGCCAGTTCATCCGGAACCTCCTATAATTCACCCCTCCACTTT. Translation: CASSSGTSYNSPLHF.

This clonotype was counted at least ten times. The CDR3 nucleotides read TGTGCCAGCAGCGTGGGAAGCGGGGTAGGAGAGACCCAGTACTTC. Amino acid sequence: CASSVGSGVGETQYF. The chain combines TRBV11-2 with TRBJ2-5; 7 bases agree with TRBD2. Germline V gene lookup returns CDR1 SGHAT and CDR2 FQNNGV. CDR3 length equals 15 residues. With V trimmed by 5 bases and J by 4 bases, 10 bases remained unmatched.

This clonotype occurred a few times. The chain joins TRBV29-1 to TRBJ2-3; 10 bases are a match to TRBD2. CDR3 length equals 13 residues. Trimming at V came to 7 bases and at J to 4 bases, leaving 5 bases not matched to a gene. In germline, CDR1 is SQVTM, CDR2 ANQGSEA. The CDR3 DNA is TGCAGCGCTGGTAGCGGGGGGCCAGATACGCAGTATTTT. Translated: CSAGSGGPDTQYF.

At least ten counts were recorded for this clonotype. CDR3 sequence reads: CSVPPRGEGGYTF. The DNA for the CDR3 is TGCAGCGTTCCACCTCGAGGGGAGGGTGGCTACACCTTC. The chain couples TRBV29-1 to TRBJ1-2; D perhaps matches TRBD1 (5 bases). The CDR3 spans 13 residues. V was shortened by 5 bases and J by 7 bases, with 17 bases between the two germline ends. Germline V lookup: CDR1 SQVTM, CDR2 ANQGSEA.

This clonotype was observed many times. The CDR3 bases are TGTGCCAGCCTCACAGGGCTCGTGGACTATGGCTACACCTTC. Its translation is CASLTGLVDYGYTF. The J gene is TRBJ1-2, the V gene TRBV6-7, with a tentative D call TRBD1 (6 bases). TRBV6-7 is an ORF, with its function uncertain. Trimming pared 8 bases from V and 3 bases from J, leaving 16 bases between. This CDR3 is built from 14 residues.

With regard to this clonotype: This may be a read error, as it is one base from a much larger clone. This chain joins TRBV6-2 or TRBV6-3 and TRBJ1-5; no reliable D call. The CDR3 is 13 amino acids. The germline gives CDR1 MNHEY, CDR2 SVGEGT. V was cut by 2 bases and J by 3 bases, with 5 bases left in between. The CDR3, as DNA: TGTGCCAGCAGTTACGTGCACAATCAGCCCCAGCATTTT. This translates into CASSYVHNQPQHF.

In this sample, this clonotype turned up a few times. The V call is TRBV5-1, the J call TRBJ1-1, with no clear D. Germline CDR1 reads SGHRS; CDR2 reads YFSETQ. CDR3 length equals 13 residues. The V gene lost 2 bases and the J gene lost 6 bases, with 11 bases spanning the gap. The CDR3 bases are TGCGCCAGCAGCTTTCGGGTTGGGGCTGAAGCTTTCTTT. Translation: CASSFRVGAEAFF.

The chain combines TRBV11-2 with TRBJ2-3, with TRBD2 matching over 9 bases. This CDR3 has 15 residues. Trimming at V came to 5 bases and at J to 0 bases, leaving 3 bases not matched to a gene. CDR1 is SGHAT and CDR2 is FQNNGV in the germline V gene. As DNA, the CDR3 is TGTGCCAGCAGCCCGACTAGCGGAAGCACAGATACGCAGTATTTT. Amino acids: CASSPTSGSTDTQYF. Full variable domain (missing parts from reference TRBV11-2 and TRBJ2-3): EAGVAQSPRYKIIEKRQSVAFWCNPISGHATLYWYQQILGQGPKLLIQFQNNGVVDDSQLPKDRFSAERLKGVDSTLKIQPAKLEDSAVYLCASSPTSGSTDTQYFGPGTRLTVL.

Many counts were recorded for this clonotype. The chain has TRBV7-2 and TRBJ2-3; D perhaps matches TRBD2 (6 bases). Per germline, CDR1 SGHTA and CDR2 FQGNSA. This CDR3 is 16 amino acids long. V was cut by 3 bases and J by 4 bases, with 17 bases left in between. The CDR3 here is CASSFPTSLMADTQYF. CDR3 nucleotide sequence: TGTGCCAGCAGCTTCCCAACTAGCCTAATGGCAGATACGCAGTATTTT. The full variable domain, with the rest looked up from reference TRBV7-2 and TRBJ2-3, is GAGVSQSPSNKVTEKGKDVELRCDPISGHTALYWYRQSLGQGLEFLIYFQGNSAPDKSGLPSDRFSAERTGGSVSTLTIQRTQQEDSAVYLCASSFPTSLMADTQYFGPGTRLTVL.

This clonotype was recorded many times. The chain links TRBV5-5 to TRBJ1-2; no definite D call. Between the trimmed V and J ends, which lost 1 base and 10 bases, there was a span of 14 bases. CDR3 size: 13 residues. Germline V lookup: CDR1 SGHKS, CDR2 YYEKEE (reference sequence). The CDR3 spells CASSLYGNLNYTF. Written as DNA, the CDR3 is TGTGCCAGCAGCTTGTACGGGAATTTAAACTACACCTTC.

Turning to this clonotype: This may be a read error: a much more frequent sequence differs by one nucleotide. The CDR3 loop is CASSQDRLGPDLGEQFF. The DNA of the CDR3 is TGCGCCAGCAGCCAAGATCGCCTGGGGCCTGACCTAGGTGAGCAGTTCTTC. This chain uses TRBV4-3 with TRBJ2-1; D perhaps matches TRBD1 (5 bases). CDR3 size: 17 residues. CDR1 is LGHNA and CDR2 is YSLEER in the germline V gene. The V gene lost 0 bases and the J gene lost 9 bases, with 21 bases spanning the gap.

This clonotype appeared a single time. The CDR3 does not end in the conserved phenylalanine or tryptophan, so this is likely a read error. This sequence joins TRBV6-5 and TRBJ1-2, with 8 bases fitting TRBD1. The trim removed 4 bases at V and 2 bases at J, leaving 6 bases unmatched. The CDR3 covers 15 residues. Germline V lookup: CDR1 MNHEY, CDR2 SVGAGI. The CDR3 DNA reads TGTGCCAGCAGTTCGACGCGGGACAGGAACTATGGCTACACCTCC. It is translated as CASSSTRDRNYGYTS.

This clonotype showed up just a few times. The V gene is TRBV19, the J gene TRBJ1-2; 7 bases match TRBD1. CDR3 length equals 16 residues. Losses at the gene ends were 3 bases for V and 3 bases for J; bases not matched to a gene: 10. Germline loops: CDR1 LNHDA, CDR2 SQIVND (reference sequence). CDR3 coding DNA: TGTGCCAGTAGTATCGGCAGGGGGAGGAAAGACTATGGCTACACCTTC. This encodes CASSIGRGRKDYGYTF.

CDR3 sequence: CASSFVGDFGYTF. Here the CDR3 DNA reads TGTGCCAGCAGCTTTGTCGGGGACTTTGGCTACACCTTC. The chain links TRBV5-4 to TRBJ1-2; weak D call: TRBD1 (5 bases). Trimming pared 2 bases from V and 7 bases from J, leaving 12 bases between. Germline lookup yields CDR1 SGHNT and CDR2 YYREEE (reference sequence). There are 13 residues in the CDR3.

This clonotype was observed many times. The chain uses TRBV5-4 and TRBJ1-6; D is ambiguous. The V end lost 2 bases, the J end lost 9 bases, and 12 bases lay between the germline ends. The CDR3 has 14 amino acids. Germline V lookup: CDR1 SGHNT, CDR2 YYREEE (reference sequence). Here the CDR3 reads CASSFSSHSSPLHF. For the CDR3, the DNA is TGTGCCAGCAGCTTCTCCTCACACTCTTCACCCCTCCACTTT. Filled out from reference TRBV5-4 and TRBJ1-6, the complete variable domain reads ETGVTQSPTHLIKTRGQQVTLRCSSQSGHNTVSWYQQALGQGPQFIFQYYREEENGRGNFPPRFSGLQFPNYSSELNVNALELDDSALYLCASSFSSHSSPLHFGNGTRLTVT.

V is TRBV7-6 and J is TRBJ1-1; D call uncertain. V shed 1 base and J shed 0 bases, with 9 bases lying between them. Germline CDR1 and CDR2: SGHVS and FNYEAQ. There are 15 residues in the CDR3. CDR3 region: CASSLVRTMNTEAFF. The CDR3 bases are TGTGCCAGCAGCTTAGTCCGAACTATGAACACTGAAGCTTTCTTT.

This clonotype was seen more than once but under ten times. The chain is built from TRBV7-3 and TRBJ1-2, with TRBD1 identical over 7 bases. The germline gives CDR1 SGHTA, CDR2 FQGTGA. The CDR3 totals 13 residues. V shed 8 bases, J shed 4 bases, and the junction held 7 bases outside the gene matches. This chain's CDR3 is CASGNRGTYGYTF. The DNA for the CDR3 is TGTGCCAGCGGGAACAGGGGAACCTATGGCTACACCTTC.

The sample holds a few counts of this clonotype. The CDR3 loop is CASSLTPGSNEAFF. CDR3 coding DNA: TGCGCCAGCAGCTTGACCCCTGGCAGTAACGAAGCTTTCTTT. V and J are TRBV5-1 and TRBJ1-1; D is unresolved. Germline CDR1 is SGHRS and CDR2 is YFSETQ. CDR3 length: 14 residues. V lost 1 base and J 8 bases, leaving 15 bases between the germline ends.